Shown below are 9 T cell receptor beta chains from a single sample sequenced in a study of blood T cell repertoires in COVID-19. Method: immunoSEQ multiplex PCR; TCRdb's copy keeps in-frame clones and lacks some. The table includes around 74,000 clones, about nine tenths detected once. Sequences were obtained from peripheral blood. These receptors all come from a woman of 80 years or more with active or convalescent COVID-19.

The J gene is TRBJ2-7, the V gene TRBV11-2, with TRBD1 matching 10 bases. Germline CDR1 SGHAT, CDR2 FQNNGV. The CDR3 consists of 13 residues. Germline trimming cut 5 bases from V and 6 bases from J; bases unmatched to any gene: 4. CDR3 loop: CASSIRTGGEQYF. DNA for the CDR3: TGTGCCAGCAGCATAAGGACAGGGGGCGAGCAGTACTTC.

The DNA of the CDR3 is TGTGCCAGCAGTTACTCAGAAGGGGGTGGCTACACCTTC. This translates into CASSYSEGGGYTF. The V call is TRBV6-5, the J call TRBJ1-2, with D possibly being TRBD1 (6 bases). The V and J ends lost 0 bases and 7 bases respectively, with 9 bases between them. This CDR3 comprises 13 residues. Germline CDR1 is MNHEY and CDR2 is SVGAGI.

The chain recombines TRBV15 with TRBJ1-1; D not resolved. Germline CDR1 reads LNHNV; CDR2 reads YYDKDF (reference sequence). This CDR3 spans 13 amino acids. V was shortened by 3 bases and J by 2 bases, with 7 bases between the two germline ends. Here the CDR3 reads CATSRTYNTEAFF. As DNA, the CDR3 is TGTGCCACCAGCAGGACATATAACACTGAAGCTTTCTTT.

This rearrangement joins TRBV6-2 or TRBV6-3 to TRBJ2-5; the D gene is possibly TRBD1 (6 bases). This CDR3 has 16 residues. Germline lookup yields CDR1 MNHEY and CDR2 SVGEGT. The V gene lost 5 bases and the J gene lost 5 bases, with 21 bases spanning the gap. CDR3 sequence: CASSPRRQVKVETQYF. In DNA, the CDR3 is TGTGCCAGCAGTCCCCGGCGACAGGTCAAAGTGGAGACCCAGTACTTC.

The rearrangement uses TRBV5-8 and TRBJ1-2; tentative D call: TRBD1 (5 bases). The CDR3 is 14 amino acids. Germline-derived CDR1 and CDR2 are SGHTS and YDEGEE. Trimming cost V 1 base and J 5 bases, with 12 bases left between them. The CDR3 DNA sequence: TGTGCCAGCAGCTTGAGGACAAGTCCTTATGGCTACACCTTC. This translates into CASSLRTSPYGYTF.

The chain links TRBV9 to TRBJ1-3; weak D call: TRBD1 (6 bases). Germline V gives CDR1 SGDLS, CDR2 YYNGEE. V was trimmed by 0 bases and J by 2 bases, leaving 9 bases between them. The CDR3 contains 15 residues. This CDR3 is CASSVGAGAGNTIYF. The CDR3, as DNA: TGTGCCAGCAGCGTAGGAGCAGGGGCTGGAAACACCATATATTTT.

The chain joins TRBV5-4 to TRBJ2-5; possible D gene TRBD2, 5 bases. The CDR3 has 15 residues. In germline, CDR1 is SGHNT, CDR2 YYREEE (reference sequence). V gave up 4 bases and J gave up 1 base, with 14 bases separating them. Written as DNA, the CDR3 is TGTGCCAGCAGCGCGGGTACGGGGAGCCAAGAGACCCAGTACTTC. It yields the protein CASSAGTGSQETQYF.

This clone showed up just a few times. This chain links TRBV28 with TRBJ1-1, with TRBD1 matching 8 bases. The CDR3 is 15 residues long. V lost 6 bases, J lost 1 base, and 7 bases stayed unmatched. From germline, CDR1 is MDHEN and CDR2 SYDVKM. The CDR3 reads CASSAGDRRNTEAFF. The DNA of the CDR3 is TGTGCCAGCAGCGCAGGGGACAGGCGGAACACTGAAGCTTTCTTT.

The V gene is TRBV7-8, the J gene TRBJ1-1; D possibly corresponds to TRBD1 (5 bases). Trimming pared 1 base from V and 0 bases from J, leaving 6 bases between. The CDR3 contains 14 residues. CDR1 is SGHVS, CDR2 FQNEAQ, per germline. CDR3 region: CASSLGQMNTEAFF. In DNA form, the CDR3 reads TGTGCCAGCAGCTTAGGACAGATGAACACTGAAGCTTTCTTT.